This record looks at one T cell receptor (beta chain) sequence and its context. The antigen remains undetermined. The sample originates from a study of T cells after yellow fever vaccination. Germline loops: CDR1 KGHSH, CDR2 LQKENI. The CDR3 has 15 residues. V lost 6 bases, J lost 1 base, and 8 bases stayed unmatched. Whole-study findings and limits: Most clones from primary vaccination resurfaced after the booster (about 95% CD4, around 91% CD8).

5'RACE template switching produced TCR cDNA carrying a universal primer site and UMIs. Each CDR3 protein is one row after TCRdb ran MiXCR on the 5' RACE reads. The top ten hold 3% to 4% of the sample, which has fewer than 400,000 distinct CDR3 sequences, over 8.5% seen once. This clonotype was sampled from a man in his late teens or twenties who received the YFV17D yellow fever vaccine. The rearrangement uses TRBV18 and TRBJ2-7; 8 bases align to TRBD1. Here the sequenced sample was CD4+ T cells sorted from PBMCs, taken 45 days after the yellow fever booster vaccination. The CDR3 sequence: CASSRAGTGSYEQYF. CDR3 DNA sequence: TGTGCCAGCTCCCGGGCGGGGACAGGATCCTACGAGCAGTACTTC.